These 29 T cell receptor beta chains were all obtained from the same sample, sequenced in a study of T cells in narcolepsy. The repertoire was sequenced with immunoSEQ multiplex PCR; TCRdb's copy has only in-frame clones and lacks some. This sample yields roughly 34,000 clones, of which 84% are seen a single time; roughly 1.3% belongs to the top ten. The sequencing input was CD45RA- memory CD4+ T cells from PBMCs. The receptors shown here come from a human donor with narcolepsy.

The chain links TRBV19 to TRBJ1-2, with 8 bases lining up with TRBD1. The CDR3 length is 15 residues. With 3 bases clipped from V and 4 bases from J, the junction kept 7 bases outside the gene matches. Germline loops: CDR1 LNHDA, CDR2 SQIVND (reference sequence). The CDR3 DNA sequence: TGTGCCAGTAGTATGGGGCCAGGGGGCCTCTATGGCTACACCTTC. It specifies CASSMGPGGLYGYTF.

CDR3 residues: CASSPGTSGGQETQYF. DNA of the CDR3: TGTGCCAGCAGCCCGGGGACTAGCGGGGGGCAAGAGACCCAGTACTTC. The V gene is TRBV5-8, the J gene TRBJ2-5; TRBD2 matches 15 bases. The CDR3 has 16 residues. CDR1 and CDR2 (germline): SGHTS, YDEGEE. The V gene end was trimmed by 4 bases and the J gene end by 2 bases; junction bases not matched to a gene: 3.

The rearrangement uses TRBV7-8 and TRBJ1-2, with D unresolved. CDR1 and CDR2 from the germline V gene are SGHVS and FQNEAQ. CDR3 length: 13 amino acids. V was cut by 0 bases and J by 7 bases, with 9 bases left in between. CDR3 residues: CASSLAEISGYTF. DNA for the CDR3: TGTGCCAGCAGCTTAGCAGAAATAAGTGGCTACACCTTC.

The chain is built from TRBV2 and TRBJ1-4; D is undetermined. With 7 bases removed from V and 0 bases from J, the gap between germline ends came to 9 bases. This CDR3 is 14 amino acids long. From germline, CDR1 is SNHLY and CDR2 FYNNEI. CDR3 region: CASKSGTTNEKLFF. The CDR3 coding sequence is TGTGCCAGCAAAAGTGGAACAACTAATGAAAAACTGTTTTTT.

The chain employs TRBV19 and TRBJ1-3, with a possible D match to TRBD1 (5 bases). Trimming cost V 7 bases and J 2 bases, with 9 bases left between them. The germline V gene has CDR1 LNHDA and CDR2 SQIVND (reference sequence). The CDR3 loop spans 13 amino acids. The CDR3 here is CASKGTTGNTIYF. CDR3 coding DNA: TGTGCCAGTAAAGGGACTACTGGAAACACCATATATTTT.

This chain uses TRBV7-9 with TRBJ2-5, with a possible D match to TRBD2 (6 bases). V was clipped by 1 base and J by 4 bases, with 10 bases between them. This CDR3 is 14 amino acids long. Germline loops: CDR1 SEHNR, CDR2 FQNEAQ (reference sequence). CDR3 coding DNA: TGTGCCAGCAGCTTAGGACTAGACCCAGAGACCCAGTACTTC. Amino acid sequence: CASSLGLDPETQYF.

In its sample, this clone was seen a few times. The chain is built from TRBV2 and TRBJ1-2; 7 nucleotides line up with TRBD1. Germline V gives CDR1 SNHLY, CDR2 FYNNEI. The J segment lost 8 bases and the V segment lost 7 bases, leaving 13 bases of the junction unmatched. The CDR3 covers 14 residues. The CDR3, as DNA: TGTGCCAGCAACATAGGGGGCAGATTGGGAGGCTACACCTTC. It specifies CASNIGGRLGGYTF.

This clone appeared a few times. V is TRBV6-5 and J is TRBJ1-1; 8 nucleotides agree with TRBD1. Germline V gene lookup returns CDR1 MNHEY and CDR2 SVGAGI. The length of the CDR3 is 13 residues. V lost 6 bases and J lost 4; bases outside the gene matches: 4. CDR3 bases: TGTGCCAGCAGCAGGGGGCGCGGCACTGAAGCTTTCTTT. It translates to CASSRGRGTEAFF.

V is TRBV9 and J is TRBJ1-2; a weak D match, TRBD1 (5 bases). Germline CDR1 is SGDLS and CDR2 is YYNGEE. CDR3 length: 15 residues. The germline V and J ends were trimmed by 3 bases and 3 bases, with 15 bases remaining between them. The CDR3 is CASSAGTLGDYGYTF. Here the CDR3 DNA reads TGTGCCAGCAGCGCAGGGACCTTGGGGGACTATGGCTACACCTTC. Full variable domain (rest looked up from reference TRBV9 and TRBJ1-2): DSGVTQTPKHLITATGQRVTLRCSPRSGDLSVYWYQQSLDQGLQFLIQYYNGEERAKGNILERFSAQQFPDLHSELNLSSLELGDSALYFCASSAGTLGDYGYTFGSGTRLTVV.

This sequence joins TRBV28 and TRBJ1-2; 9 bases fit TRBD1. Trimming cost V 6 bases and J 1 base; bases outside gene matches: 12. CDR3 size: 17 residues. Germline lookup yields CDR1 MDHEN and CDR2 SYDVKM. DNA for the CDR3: TGTGCCAGCAGCCCCACCCTAGGGACAGGGTTTAACTATGGCTACACCTTC. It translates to CASSPTLGTGFNYGYTF.

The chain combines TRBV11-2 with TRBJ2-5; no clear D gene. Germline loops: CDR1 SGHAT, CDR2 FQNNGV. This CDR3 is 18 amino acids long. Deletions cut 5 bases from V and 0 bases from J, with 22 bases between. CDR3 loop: CASSVLKRLRSYQETQYF. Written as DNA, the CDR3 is TGTGCCAGCAGCGTCTTAAAGCGACTCAGGAGTTACCAAGAGACCCAGTACTTC.

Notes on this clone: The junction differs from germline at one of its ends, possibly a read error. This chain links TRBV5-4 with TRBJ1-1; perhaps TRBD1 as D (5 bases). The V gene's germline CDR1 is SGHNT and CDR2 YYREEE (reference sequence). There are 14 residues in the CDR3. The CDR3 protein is CASSLAGVKTEAFF. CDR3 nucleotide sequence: TGTGCCAGCAGCTTGGCGGGGGTGAAGACTGAAGCTTTCTTT.

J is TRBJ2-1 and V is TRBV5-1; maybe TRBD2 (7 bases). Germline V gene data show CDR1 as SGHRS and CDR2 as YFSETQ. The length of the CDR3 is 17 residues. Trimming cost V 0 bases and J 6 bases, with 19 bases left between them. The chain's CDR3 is CASSLAGAGAYTNEQFF. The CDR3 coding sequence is TGCGCCAGCAGCTTGGCCGGCGCGGGGGCCTACACCAATGAGCAGTTCTTC.

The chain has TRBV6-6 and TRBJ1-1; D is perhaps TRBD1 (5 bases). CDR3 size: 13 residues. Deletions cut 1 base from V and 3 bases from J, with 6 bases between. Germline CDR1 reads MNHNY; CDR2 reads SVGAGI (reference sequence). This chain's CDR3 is CASSYLGDTEAFF. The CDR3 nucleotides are TGTGCCAGCAGTTACTTGGGGGACACTGAAGCTTTCTTT.

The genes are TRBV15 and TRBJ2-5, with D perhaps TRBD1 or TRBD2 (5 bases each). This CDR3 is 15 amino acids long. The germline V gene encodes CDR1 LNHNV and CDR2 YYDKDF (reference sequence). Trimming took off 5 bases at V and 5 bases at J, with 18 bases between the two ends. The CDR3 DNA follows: TGTGCCACCAGCCGGGCAGGGACCCTGGTGGAGACCCAGTACTTC. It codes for CATSRAGTLVETQYF.

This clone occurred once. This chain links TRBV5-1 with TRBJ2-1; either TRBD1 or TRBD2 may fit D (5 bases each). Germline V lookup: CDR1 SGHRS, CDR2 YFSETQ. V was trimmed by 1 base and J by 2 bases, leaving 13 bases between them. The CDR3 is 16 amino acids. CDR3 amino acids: CASSLMGDYAYNEQFF. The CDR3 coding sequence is TGCGCCAGCAGCTTGATGGGGGATTACGCCTACAATGAGCAGTTCTTC.

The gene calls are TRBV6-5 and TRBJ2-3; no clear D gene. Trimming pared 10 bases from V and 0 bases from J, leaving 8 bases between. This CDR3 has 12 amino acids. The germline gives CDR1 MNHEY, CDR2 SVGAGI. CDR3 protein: CATRRSTDTQYF. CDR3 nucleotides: TGTGCCACCCGCCGAAGCACAGATACGCAGTATTTT.

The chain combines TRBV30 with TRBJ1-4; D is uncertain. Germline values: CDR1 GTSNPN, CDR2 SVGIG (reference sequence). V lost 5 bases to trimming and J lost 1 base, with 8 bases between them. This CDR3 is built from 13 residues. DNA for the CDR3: TGTGCCTGGCGGACCAAAACTAATGAAAAACTGTTTTTT. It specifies CAWRTKTNEKLFF.

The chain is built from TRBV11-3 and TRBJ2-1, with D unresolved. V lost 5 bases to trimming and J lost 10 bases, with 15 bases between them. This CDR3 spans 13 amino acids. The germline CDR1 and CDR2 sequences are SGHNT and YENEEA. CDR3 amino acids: CASSGMDLREQFF. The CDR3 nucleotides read TGTGCCAGCAGCGGCATGGATTTAAGGGAGCAGTTCTTC.

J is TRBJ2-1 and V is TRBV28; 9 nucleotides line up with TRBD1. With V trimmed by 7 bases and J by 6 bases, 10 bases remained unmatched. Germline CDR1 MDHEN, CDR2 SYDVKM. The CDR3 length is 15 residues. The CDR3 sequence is CASTTSGTGPNEQFF. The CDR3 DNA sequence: TGTGCCAGCACCACCTCCGGGACAGGGCCCAATGAGCAGTTCTTC.

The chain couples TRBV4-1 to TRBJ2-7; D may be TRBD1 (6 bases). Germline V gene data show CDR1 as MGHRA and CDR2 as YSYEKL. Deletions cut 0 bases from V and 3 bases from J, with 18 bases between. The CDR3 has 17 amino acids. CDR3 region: CASSQDLRGHSGYEQYF. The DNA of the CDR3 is TGCGCCAGCAGCCAAGATCTCAGGGGCCACTCGGGCTACGAGCAGTACTTC.

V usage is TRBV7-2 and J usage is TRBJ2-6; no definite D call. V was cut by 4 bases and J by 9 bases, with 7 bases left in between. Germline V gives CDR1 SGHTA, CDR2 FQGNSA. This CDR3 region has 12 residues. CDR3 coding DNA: TGTGCCAGCAGCTCTTCGGGCAACGTCCTGACTTTC. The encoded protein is CASSSSGNVLTF.

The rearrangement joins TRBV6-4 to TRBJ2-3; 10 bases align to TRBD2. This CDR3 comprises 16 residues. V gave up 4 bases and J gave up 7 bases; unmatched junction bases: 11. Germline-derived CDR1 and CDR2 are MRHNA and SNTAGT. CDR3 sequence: CASSAPRLAGEYTQYF. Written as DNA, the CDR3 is TGTGCCAGCAGTGCCCCTCGTCTAGCGGGGGAGTATACGCAGTATTTT.

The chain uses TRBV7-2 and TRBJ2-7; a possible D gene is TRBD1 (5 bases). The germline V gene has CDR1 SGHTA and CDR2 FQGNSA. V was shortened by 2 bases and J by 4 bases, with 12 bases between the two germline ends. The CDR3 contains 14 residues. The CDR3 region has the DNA TGTGCCAGCAGCTTACCTGGTCCAGGGTACGAGCAGTACGTC. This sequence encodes CASSLPGPGYEQYV.

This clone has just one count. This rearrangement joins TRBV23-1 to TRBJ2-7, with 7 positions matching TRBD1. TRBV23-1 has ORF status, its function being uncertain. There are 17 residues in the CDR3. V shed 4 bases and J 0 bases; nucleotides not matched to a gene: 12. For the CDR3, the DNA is TGCGCCAGCAGTCCAAATCAGAGACAGGGAGCCTCCTACGAGCAGTACTTC. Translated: CASSPNQRQGASYEQYF.

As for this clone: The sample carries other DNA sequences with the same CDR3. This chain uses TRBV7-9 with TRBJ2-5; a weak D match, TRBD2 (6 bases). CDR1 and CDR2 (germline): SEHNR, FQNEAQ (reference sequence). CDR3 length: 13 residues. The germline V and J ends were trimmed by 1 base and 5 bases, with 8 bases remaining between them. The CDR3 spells CASSLVGGETQYF. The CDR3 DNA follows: TGTGCCAGCAGCTTAGTTGGAGGGGAGACCCAGTACTTC.

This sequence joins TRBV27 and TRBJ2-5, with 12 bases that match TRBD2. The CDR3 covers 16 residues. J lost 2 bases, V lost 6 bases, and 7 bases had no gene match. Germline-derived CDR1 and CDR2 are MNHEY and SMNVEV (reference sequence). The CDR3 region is CASRYLLAGGQETQYF. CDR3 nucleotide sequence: TGTGCCAGCAGATACCTACTAGCGGGGGGTCAAGAGACCCAGTACTTC.

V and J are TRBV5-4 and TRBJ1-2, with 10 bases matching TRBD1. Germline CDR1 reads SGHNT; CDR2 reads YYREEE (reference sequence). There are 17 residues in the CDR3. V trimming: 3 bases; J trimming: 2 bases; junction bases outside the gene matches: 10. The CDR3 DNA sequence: TGTGCCAGCAGCTCACGACGGGGGACAGGGGCGAACTATGGCTACACCTTC. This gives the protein CASSSRRGTGANYGYTF.

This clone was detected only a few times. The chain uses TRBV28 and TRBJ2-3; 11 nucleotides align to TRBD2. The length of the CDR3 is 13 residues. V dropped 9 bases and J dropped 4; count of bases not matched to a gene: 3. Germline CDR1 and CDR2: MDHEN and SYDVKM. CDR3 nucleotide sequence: TGTGCCAGTACTAGCGGGGGCGCAGATACGCAGTATTTT. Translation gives CASTSGGADTQYF.